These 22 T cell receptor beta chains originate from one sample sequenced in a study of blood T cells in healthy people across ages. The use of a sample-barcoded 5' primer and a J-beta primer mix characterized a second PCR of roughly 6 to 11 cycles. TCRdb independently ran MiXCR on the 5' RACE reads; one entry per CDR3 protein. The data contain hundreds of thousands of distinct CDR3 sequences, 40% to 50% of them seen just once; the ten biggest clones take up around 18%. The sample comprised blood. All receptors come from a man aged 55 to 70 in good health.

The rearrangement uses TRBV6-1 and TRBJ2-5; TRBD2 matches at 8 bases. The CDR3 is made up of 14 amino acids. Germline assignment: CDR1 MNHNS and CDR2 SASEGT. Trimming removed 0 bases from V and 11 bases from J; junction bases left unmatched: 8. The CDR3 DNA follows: TGTGCCAGCAGTGAAGCGCGCCGGGAGGGGGAGCAGTACTTC. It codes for CASSEARREGEQYF.

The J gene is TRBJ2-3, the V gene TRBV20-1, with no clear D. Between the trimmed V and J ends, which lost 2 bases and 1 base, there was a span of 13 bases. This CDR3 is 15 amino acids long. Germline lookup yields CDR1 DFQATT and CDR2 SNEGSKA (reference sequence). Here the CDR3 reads CSARSQGRGTDTQYF. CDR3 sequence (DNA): TGCAGTGCTAGATCCCAAGGCCGTGGCACAGATACGCAGTATTTT.

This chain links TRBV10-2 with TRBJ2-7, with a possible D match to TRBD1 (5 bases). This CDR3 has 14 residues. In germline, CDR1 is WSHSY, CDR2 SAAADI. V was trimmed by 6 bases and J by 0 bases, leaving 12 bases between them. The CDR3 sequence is CASRSTGSSYEQYF. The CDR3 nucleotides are TGCGCCAGCAGATCCACAGGAAGCTCCTACGAGCAGTACTTC.

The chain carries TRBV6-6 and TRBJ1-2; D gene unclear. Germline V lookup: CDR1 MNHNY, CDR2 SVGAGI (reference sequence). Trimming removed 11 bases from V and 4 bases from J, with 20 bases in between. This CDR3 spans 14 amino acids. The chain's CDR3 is CAGRGQKFLYGYTF. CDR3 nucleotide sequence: TGTGCCGGGCGAGGGCAGAAATTTCTCTATGGCTACACCTTC.

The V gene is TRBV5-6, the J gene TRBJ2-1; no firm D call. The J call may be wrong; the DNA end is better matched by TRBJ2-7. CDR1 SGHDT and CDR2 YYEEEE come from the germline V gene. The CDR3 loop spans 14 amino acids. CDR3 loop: CASSSRSSYNEQYF. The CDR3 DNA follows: TGTGCCAGCAGCTCAAGGAGCTCCTACAATGAGCAGTACTTC.

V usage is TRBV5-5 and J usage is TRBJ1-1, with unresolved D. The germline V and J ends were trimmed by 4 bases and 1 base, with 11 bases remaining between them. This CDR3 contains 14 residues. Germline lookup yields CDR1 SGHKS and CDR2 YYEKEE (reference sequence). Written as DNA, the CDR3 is TGTGCCAGCAGCAACCAATTTGGGAACACTGAAGCTTTCTTT. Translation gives CASSNQFGNTEAFF.

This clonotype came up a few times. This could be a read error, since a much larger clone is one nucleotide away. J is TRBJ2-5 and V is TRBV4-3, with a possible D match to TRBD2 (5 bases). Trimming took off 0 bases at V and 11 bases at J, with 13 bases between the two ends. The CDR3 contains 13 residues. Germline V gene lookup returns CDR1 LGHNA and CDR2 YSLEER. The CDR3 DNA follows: TGCGCCAGCAGCCAAGATGACTACAATGAGCAGTACTTC. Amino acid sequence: CASSQDDYNEQYF.

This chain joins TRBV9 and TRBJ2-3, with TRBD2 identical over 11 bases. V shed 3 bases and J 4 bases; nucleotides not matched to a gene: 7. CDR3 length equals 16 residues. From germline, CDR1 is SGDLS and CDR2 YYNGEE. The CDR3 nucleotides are TGTGCCAGCAGCGACAGTATAGCGGGGGGGCCAGATACGCAGTATTTT. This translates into CASSDSIAGGPDTQYF.

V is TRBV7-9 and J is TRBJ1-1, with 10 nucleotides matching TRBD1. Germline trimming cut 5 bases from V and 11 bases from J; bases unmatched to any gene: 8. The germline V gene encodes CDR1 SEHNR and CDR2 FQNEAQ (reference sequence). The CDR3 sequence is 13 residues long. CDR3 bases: TGTGCCAGCAGCCGACCCGGGACAGGGGACGCTTTCTTT. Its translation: CASSRPGTGDAFF.

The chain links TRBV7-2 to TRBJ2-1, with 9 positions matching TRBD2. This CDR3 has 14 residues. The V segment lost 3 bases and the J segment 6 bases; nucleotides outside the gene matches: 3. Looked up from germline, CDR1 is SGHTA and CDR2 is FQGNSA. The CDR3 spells CASSFGGGANEQFF. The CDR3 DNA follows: TGTGCCAGCAGCTTCGGCGGGGGGGCCAATGAGCAGTTCTTC.

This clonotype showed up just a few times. The CDR3 is CASSLAQSSTFF. CDR3 nucleotide sequence: TGTGCCAGCAGCTTAGCTCAGTCTAGCACGTTCTTC. The chain uses TRBV7-9 and TRBJ2-1; a possible D gene is TRBD2 (5 bases). Germline V gene sequence: CDR1 SEHNR, CDR2 FQNEAQ (reference sequence). V dropped 0 bases and J dropped 15 bases, with 12 bases sitting between them. CDR3 length: 12 residues.

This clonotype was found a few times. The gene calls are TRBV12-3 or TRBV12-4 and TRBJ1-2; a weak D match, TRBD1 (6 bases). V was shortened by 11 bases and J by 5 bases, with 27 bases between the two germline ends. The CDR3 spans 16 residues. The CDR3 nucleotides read TGTGCCCCAGTCCAGTGGAGGGGGTGGGTAAGATATGGCTACACCTTC. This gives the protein CAPVQWRGWVRYGYTF.

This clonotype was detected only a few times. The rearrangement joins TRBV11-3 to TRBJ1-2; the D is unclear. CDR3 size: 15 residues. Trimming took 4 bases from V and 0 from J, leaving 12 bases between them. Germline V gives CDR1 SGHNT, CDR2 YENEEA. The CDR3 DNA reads TGTGCCAGCAGCTCCGCGGGGAGCCCTAACTATGGCTACACCTTC. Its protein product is CASSSAGSPNYGYTF.

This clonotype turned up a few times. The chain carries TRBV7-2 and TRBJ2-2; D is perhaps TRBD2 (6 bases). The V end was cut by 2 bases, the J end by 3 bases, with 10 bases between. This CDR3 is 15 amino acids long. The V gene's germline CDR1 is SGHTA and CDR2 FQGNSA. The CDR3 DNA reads TGTGCCAGCAGCTTATTTGGAGGGGACACCGGGGAGCTGTTTTTT. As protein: CASSLFGGDTGELFF.

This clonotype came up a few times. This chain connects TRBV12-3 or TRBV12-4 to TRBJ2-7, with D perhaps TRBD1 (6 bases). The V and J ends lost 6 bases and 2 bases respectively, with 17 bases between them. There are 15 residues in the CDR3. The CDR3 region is CASSEAGTRTYEQYF. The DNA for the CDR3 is TGTGCCAGCAGCGAGGCCGGGACAAGGACCTACGAGCAGTACTTC.

This chain's CDR3 is CASNPAPTASYNEQFF. Here the CDR3 DNA reads TGTGCCAGCAACCCAGCCCCGACGGCCTCTTACAATGAGCAGTTCTTC. V usage is TRBV13 and J usage is TRBJ2-1; D gene unclear. This CDR3 spans 16 amino acids. Trimming took 7 bases from V and 4 from J, leaving 20 bases between them. Germline V gives CDR1 PRHDT, CDR2 FYEKMQ (reference sequence).

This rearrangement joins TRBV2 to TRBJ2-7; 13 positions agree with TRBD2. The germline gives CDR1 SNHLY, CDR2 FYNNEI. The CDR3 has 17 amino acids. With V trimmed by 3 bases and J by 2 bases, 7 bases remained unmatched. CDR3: CASSDIPGLAGPYEQYF. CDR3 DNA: TGTGCCAGCAGTGATATCCCGGGACTAGCGGGGCCCTACGAGCAGTACTTC. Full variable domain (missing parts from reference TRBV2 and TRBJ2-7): EPEVTQTPSHQVTQMGQEVILRCVPISNHLYFYWYRQILGQKVEFLVSFYNNEISEKSEIFDDQFSVERPDGSNFTLKIRSTKLEDSAMYFCASSDIPGLAGPYEQYFGPGTRLTVT.

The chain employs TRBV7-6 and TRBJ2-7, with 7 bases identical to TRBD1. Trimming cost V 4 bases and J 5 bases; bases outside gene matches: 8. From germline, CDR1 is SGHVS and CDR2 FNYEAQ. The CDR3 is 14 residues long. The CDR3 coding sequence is TGTGCCAGCAGCTCTAGGACAGGAATCAACGAGCAGTACTTC. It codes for CASSSRTGINEQYF.

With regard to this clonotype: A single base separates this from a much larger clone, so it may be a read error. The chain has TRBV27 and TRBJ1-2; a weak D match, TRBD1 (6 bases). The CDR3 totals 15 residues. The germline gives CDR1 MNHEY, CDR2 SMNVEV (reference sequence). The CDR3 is CASSPSMGTSYDYTF. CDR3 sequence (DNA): TGTGCCAGCAGTCCCAGCATGGGGACAAGTTATGACTACACCTTC.

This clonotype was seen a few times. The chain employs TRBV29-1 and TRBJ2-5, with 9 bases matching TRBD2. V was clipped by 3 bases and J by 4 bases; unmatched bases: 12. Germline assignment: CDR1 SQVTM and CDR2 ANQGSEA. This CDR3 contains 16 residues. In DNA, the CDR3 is TGCAGCGTTGACGAGTCTGGGCTAGCGGGAAGAGAGACCCAGTACTTC. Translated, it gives CSVDESGLAGRETQYF.

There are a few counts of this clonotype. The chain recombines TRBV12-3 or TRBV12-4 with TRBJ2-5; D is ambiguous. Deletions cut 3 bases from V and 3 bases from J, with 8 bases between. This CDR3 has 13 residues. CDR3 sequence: CASSLSRKETQYF. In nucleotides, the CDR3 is TGTGCCAGCAGTTTGTCCAGAAAAGAGACCCAGTACTTC.

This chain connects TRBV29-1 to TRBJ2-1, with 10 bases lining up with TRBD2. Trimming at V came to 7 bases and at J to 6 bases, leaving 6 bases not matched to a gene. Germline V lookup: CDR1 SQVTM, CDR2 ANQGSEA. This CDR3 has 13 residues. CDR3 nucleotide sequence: TGCAGCGGTAGCGGGGGGTTTGGCAATGAGCAGTTCTTC. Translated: CSGSGGFGNEQFF.